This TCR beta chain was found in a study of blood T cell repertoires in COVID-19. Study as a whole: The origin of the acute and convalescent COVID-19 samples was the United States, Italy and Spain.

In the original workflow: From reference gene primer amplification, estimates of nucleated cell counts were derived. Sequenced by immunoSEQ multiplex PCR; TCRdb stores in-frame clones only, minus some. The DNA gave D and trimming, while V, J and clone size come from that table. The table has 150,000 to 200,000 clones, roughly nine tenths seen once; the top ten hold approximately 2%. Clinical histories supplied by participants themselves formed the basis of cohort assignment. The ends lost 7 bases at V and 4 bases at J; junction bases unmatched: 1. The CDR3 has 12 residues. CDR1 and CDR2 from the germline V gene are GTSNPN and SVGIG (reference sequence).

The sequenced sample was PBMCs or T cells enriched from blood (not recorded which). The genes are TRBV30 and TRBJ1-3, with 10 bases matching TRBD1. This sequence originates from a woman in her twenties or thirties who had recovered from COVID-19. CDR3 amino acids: CASDRGGNTIYF. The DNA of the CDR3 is TGTGCCTCGGACAGGGGGGGAAACACCATATATTTT.